The clone carrying this T cell receptor (beta chain) has at least ten counts. Its antigen is not known. The data stem from a study of response to subunit inactivated influenza vaccine. Germline CDR1 SGHDT, CDR2 YYEEEE. The CDR3 covers 18 residues. The trim removed 4 bases at V and 0 bases at J, leaving 6 bases unmatched. TCRdb re-derived calls from the RT-PCR reads in MiXCR, one entry per CDR3 protein. The sample lists under 950,000 distinct CDR3 sequences, less than 25% occurring once. General study results and limits: Few additional T cells are recruited per seasonal influenza vaccination, authors suggested.

This TCR came from a man aged 50 to 60 who received an inactivated influenza vaccine. The chain recombines TRBV5-6 with TRBJ2-1; 14 bases match TRBD2. The specimen was PBMCs from blood, collected roughly 5 days after vaccination. The CDR3 bases are TGTGCCAGCAGCGTGGGACTAGCGGGAGACCGCTCCTACAATGAGCAGTTCTTC. As protein: CASSVGLAGDRSYNEQFF.